Presented here are 29 T cell receptor beta chains from one specimen sequenced in a study of T cells in Graves' hyperthyroidism and ophthalmopathy (dated by TCRdb to the late 2010s). Library method: multiplex PCR. TCRdb names Illumina HiSeq 2000 as the instrument used. Amplification of TCR beta CDR3 regions was carried out from RNA transcripts. For the first round of RT-PCR on the TCR CDR3, the HTBI primer set was used together with the Qiagen OneStep RT-PCR kit. Clones were called with MiXCR by TCRdb after fastp trimmed the public reads at Q25, and only in-frame beta chains were retained. CDR3 protein sequences are deduplicated, and each keeps its most common genes and DNA. The sample data list 600,000 or so distinct CDR3 sequences, and 13% to 15% of these were observed just once. Around 13% of the sample belongs to the ten largest clones. The sequenced material came from blood. These receptors all come from a woman aged 50 to 60 with Graves' ophthalmopathy.

This clonotype was detected ten times or more. Here the CDR3 omits its conserved ending phenylalanine or tryptophan, so a read error is the likely source. This chain joins TRBV5-1 and TRBJ1-2; D is unclear. The germline gives CDR1 SGHRS, CDR2 YFSETQ. V gave up 2 bases and J gave up 0 bases, with 8 bases separating them. This CDR3 has 14 amino acids. CDR3 bases: TGCGCCAGCAGCTTCTCCGAAGCTAACTATGGCTACACCTCC. Its translation is CASSFSEANYGYTS.

This clonotype was detected a few times. The CDR3 sequence: CASSQGLREGYEQYF. In nucleotides, the CDR3 is TGTGCCAGCAGCCAAGGTTTGCGGGAGGGCTACGAGCAGTACTTC. V and J are TRBV4-2 and TRBJ2-7; TRBD2 agrees at 9 bases. Germline V gives CDR1 LGHNA, CDR2 YNFKEQ. The V gene end was trimmed by 1 base and the J gene end by 3 bases; junction bases not matched to a gene: 4. CDR3 length equals 15 residues.

This clonotype was recorded at least ten times. The chain joins TRBV3-1 to TRBJ1-2; 7 bases are a match to TRBD1. V shed 1 base and J 4 bases; nucleotides not matched to a gene: 6. The CDR3 length is 15 residues. Germline values: CDR1 LGHDT, CDR2 YNNKEL (reference sequence). The CDR3 is CASSQAGGGFYGYTF. CDR3 sequence (DNA): TGTGCCAGCAGCCAAGCAGGGGGGGGCTTCTATGGCTACACCTTC.

This clonotype was observed a handful of times. This rearrangement joins TRBV30 to TRBJ1-1; TRBD1 might be the D (6 bases). Germline CDR1 and CDR2: GTSNPN and SVGIG (reference sequence). The CDR3 loop spans 15 amino acids. Trimming left V 2 bases short and J 7 bases short, with 20 bases between. In nucleotides, the CDR3 is TGTGCCTGGAGTTTGACAGTAAGGGGGTACGATGAAGCTTTCTTT. This translates into CAWSLTVRGYDEAFF.

The rearrangement links TRBV6-5 to TRBJ2-5, with D perhaps TRBD1 (5 bases). Germline V gene data show CDR1 as MNHEY and CDR2 as SVGAGI. The CDR3 extends over 14 amino acids. Deletions cut 3 bases from V and 5 bases from J, with 13 bases between. For the CDR3, the DNA is TGTGCCAGCAGTTATGGGGCTTTCGGGGAGACCCAGTACTTC. This sequence encodes CASSYGAFGETQYF.

Many counts were recorded for this clonotype. The CDR3 nucleotides read TGCGCCAGCAGCTTGGCCCAGGGCCTCTACAATGAGCAGTTCTTC. Its protein product is CASSLAQGLYNEQFF. The genes are TRBV5-1 and TRBJ2-1, with D possibly TRBD1 on 5 matching bases. The CDR3 covers 15 residues. The germline V gene has CDR1 SGHRS and CDR2 YFSETQ. Trimming shortened V by 0 bases and J by 3 bases, and 10 bases separated the two germline ends.

The chain has TRBV14 and TRBJ1-2; 7 positions match TRBD1. In germline, CDR1 is SGHDN, CDR2 FVKESK. V lost 11 bases, J lost 0 bases, and 12 bases stayed unmatched. This CDR3 has 15 residues. The CDR3 region is CASGDSSKSNYGYTF. Here the CDR3 DNA reads TGTGCCTCCGGGGACAGCTCGAAATCTAACTATGGCTACACCTTC.

The gene calls are TRBV4-3 and TRBJ2-7; D unclear. CDR1 LGHNA and CDR2 YSLEER come from the germline V gene. This CDR3 spans 17 amino acids. Trimming left V 1 base short and J 0 bases short, with 16 bases between. This CDR3 is CASSQAPISTHSYEQYF. The CDR3 region has the DNA TGCGCCAGCAGCCAAGCCCCAATCAGTACCCACTCCTACGAGCAGTACTTC.

This clonotype was observed at least ten times. The chain is built from TRBV7-8 and TRBJ1-4; possibly TRBD1 for D (6 bases). V lost 5 bases and J 5 bases, leaving 15 bases between the germline ends. The CDR3 length is 15 residues. Germline loops: CDR1 SGHVS, CDR2 FQNEAQ. The CDR3 loop is CASSRSGTRNEKLFF. The CDR3 nucleotides read TGTGCCAGCAGCAGATCCGGGACACGGAATGAAAAACTGTTTTTT.

This chain connects TRBV19 to TRBJ1-1; 9 nucleotides agree with TRBD1. Germline V gene data show CDR1 as LNHDA and CDR2 as SQIVND (reference sequence). The CDR3 sequence is 17 residues long. V shed 9 bases and J 3 bases; nucleotides not matched to a gene: 17. In nucleotides, the CDR3 is TGTGCCAGCACCAGGACAGGGGCCGCATGGGGGTACACTGAAGCTTTCTTT. It codes for CASTRTGAAWGYTEAFF.

This clonotype was seen many times. As DNA, the CDR3 is TGTGCCAGCAGCTTAATAGGACTAGCGGGCACAGATACGCAGTATTTT. It yields the protein CASSLIGLAGTDTQYF. This sequence joins TRBV7-3 and TRBJ2-3; 10 nucleotides match TRBD2. The germline gives CDR1 SGHTA, CDR2 FQGTGA. This CDR3 has 16 amino acids. J lost 1 base, V lost 1 base, and 2 bases had no gene match.

Only one count was recorded for this clonotype. The V gene is TRBV14, the J gene TRBJ2-7, with D tentatively TRBD1 (6 bases). The CDR3 spans 14 residues. Germline V gene data show CDR1 as SGHDN and CDR2 as FVKESK. The V end lost 3 bases, the J end lost 6 bases, and 15 bases lay between the germline ends. This chain's CDR3 is CASSHVNRAAEQYF. The CDR3, as DNA: TGTGCCAGCAGCCATGTAAACAGGGCGGCCGAGCAGTACTTC.

This clonotype was observed many times. V usage is TRBV2 and J usage is TRBJ2-5, with D possibly matching TRBD2 (6 bases). From germline, CDR1 is SNHLY and CDR2 FYNNEI. CDR3 size: 15 residues. The germline V and J ends were trimmed by 7 bases and 5 bases, with 20 bases remaining between them. The CDR3 coding sequence is TGTGCCAGCAAGAAGGAGGGTTTATTGTCGGAGACCCAGTACTTC. This translates into CASKKEGLLSETQYF.

This clonotype was found a few times. The chain joins TRBV28 to TRBJ2-2, with D possibly TRBD1 on 5 matching bases. The CDR3 contains 14 residues. The germline V gene has CDR1 MDHEN and CDR2 SYDVKM. V was trimmed by 3 bases and J by 4 bases, leaving 9 bases between them. The CDR3 protein is CASSFRQLTGELFF. The CDR3 nucleotides are TGTGCCAGCAGTTTCCGACAGCTCACCGGGGAGCTGTTTTTT.

The chain is built from TRBV27 and TRBJ2-1, with D possibly matching TRBD1 (5 bases). Germline V gives CDR1 MNHEY, CDR2 SMNVEV (reference sequence). This CDR3 has 12 amino acids. The germline V and J ends were trimmed by 3 bases and 9 bases, with 9 bases remaining between them. CDR3 nucleotide sequence: TGTGCCAGCAGTTTTGGGGCAGGTGAGCAGTTCTTC. Its protein product is CASSFGAGEQFF.

This chain links TRBV7-3 with TRBJ2-1; a weak D match, TRBD1 (5 bases). The CDR3 covers 15 residues. CDR1 is SGHTA, CDR2 FQGTGA, per germline. V was pared by 5 bases and J by 0 bases, with 11 bases between. This CDR3 reads CASSPHRSSYNEQFF. The CDR3 DNA reads as TGTGCCAGCAGCCCGCACAGGAGCTCCTACAATGAGCAGTTCTTC.

This clonotype has a count of ten or more. J is TRBJ2-7 and V is TRBV28; D remains unclear. The V end was cut by 3 bases, the J end by 2 bases, with 8 bases between. Germline CDR1 and CDR2: MDHEN and SYDVKM. The CDR3 loop spans 13 amino acids. The CDR3 sequence: CASSLLGPYEQYF. CDR3 sequence (DNA): TGTGCCAGCAGTTTGCTAGGTCCCTACGAGCAGTACTTC.

This clonotype has ten or more counts. The chain recombines TRBV24-1 with TRBJ2-1; 12 bases match TRBD2. Germline-derived CDR1 and CDR2 are KGHDR and SFDVKD. J was trimmed by 7 bases and V by 4 bases; bases with no gene match: 4. This CDR3 spans 15 amino acids. DNA for the CDR3: TGTGCCACCAGTGAGCCGGGACTAGCGGGTAATGAGCAGTTCTTC. As protein: CATSEPGLAGNEQFF.

This clonotype has just a few counts. V is TRBV12-3 or TRBV12-4 and J is TRBJ2-3, with unresolved D. The length of the CDR3 is 14 residues. Trimming stripped 0 bases from V and 6 bases from J, with 10 bases between. Here the CDR3 reads CASSLASILDTQYF. CDR3 nucleotides: TGTGCCAGCAGTTTAGCGTCTATCTTGGATACGCAGTATTTT.

The rearrangement joins TRBV20-1 to TRBJ2-5; 11 bases agree with TRBD2. V trimming: 0 bases; J trimming: 5 bases; junction bases outside the gene matches: 5. The CDR3 runs 15 residues. Germline-derived CDR1 and CDR2 are DFQATT and SNEGSKA (reference sequence). CDR3 nucleotides: TGCAGTGCTAGAGAAGGTAGCGGGAGGGGGGAGACCCAGTACTTC. It codes for CSAREGSGRGETQYF.

V is TRBV19 and J is TRBJ1-1; 9 positions match TRBD1. V lost 9 bases, J lost 5 bases, and 7 bases stayed unmatched. CDR1 and CDR2 (germline): LNHDA, SQIVND (reference sequence). This CDR3 has 13 amino acids. Written as DNA, the CDR3 is TGTGCCAGCAAGGACAGGGGAGGGACTGAAGCTTTCTTT. Residues: CASKDRGGTEAFF. Drawing the rest from reference TRBV19 and TRBJ1-1, the complete variable domain is DGGITQSPKYLFRKEGQNVTLSCEQNLNHDAMYWYRQDPGQGLRLIYYSQIVNDFQKGDIAEGYSVSREKKESFPLTVTSAQKNPTAFYLCASKDRGGTEAFFGQGTRLTVV.

This clonotype occurred many times. This rearrangement joins TRBV7-2 to TRBJ2-5; weak D call: TRBD1 (6 bases). CDR1 SGHTA and CDR2 FQGNSA come from the germline V gene. Trimming took off 1 base at V and 5 bases at J, with 11 bases between the two ends. The CDR3 extends over 14 amino acids. The CDR3, as DNA: TGTGCCAGCAGCTTAGGTGGGGGCTGGGAGACCCAGTACTTC. It encodes CASSLGGGWETQYF.

V is TRBV20-1 and J is TRBJ2-7; TRBD2 aligns across 10 bases. The V gene's germline CDR1 is DFQATT and CDR2 SNEGSKA (reference sequence). V gave up 1 base and J gave up 3 bases; unmatched junction bases: 6. The CDR3 has 15 amino acids. CDR3 residues: CSARVLAGESYEQYF. The CDR3 DNA reads as TGCAGTGCTAGAGTCCTAGCGGGAGAGAGCTACGAGCAGTACTTC.

This clonotype was picked up one time. This may be a read error: a much more frequent sequence differs by one nucleotide. This sequence joins TRBV7-3 and TRBJ2-2, with 9 bases identical to TRBD2. The junction had 1 base not matched to a gene; V was cut back by 3 bases and J by 5 bases. The CDR3 is made up of 14 amino acids. Germline CDR1 SGHTA, CDR2 FQGTGA. For the CDR3, the DNA is TGTGCCAGCAGCTTCCTAGCGGGAACCGGGGAGCTGTTTTTT. Translation gives CASSFLAGTGELFF.

This clonotype has a handful of counts. The chain uses TRBV19 and TRBJ2-1; 7 nucleotides agree with TRBD2. The CDR3 contains 15 residues. The V gene's germline CDR1 is LNHDA and CDR2 SQIVND (reference sequence). The V segment lost 7 bases and the J segment 1 base; nucleotides outside the gene matches: 7. Here the CDR3 reads CASKPGGGSYNEQFF. CDR3 nucleotides: TGTGCCAGTAAGCCTGGGGGAGGGTCCTACAATGAGCAGTTCTTC. Full variable domain (missing parts from reference TRBV19 and TRBJ2-1): DGGITQSPKYLFRKEGQNVTLSCEQNLNHDAMYWYRQDPGQGLRLIYYSQIVNDFQKGDIAEGYSVSREKKESFPLTVTSAQKNPTAFYLCASKPGGGSYNEQFFGPGTRLTVL.

This clonotype was seen just once. This chain links TRBV4-2 with TRBJ2-3; D uncertain. Germline CDR1 and CDR2: LGHNA and YNFKEQ. The germline V and J ends were trimmed by 1 base and 0 bases, with 11 bases remaining between them. The CDR3 has 16 amino acids. The CDR3 loop reads CASSQVEDSSTDTQYF. CDR3 sequence (DNA): TGTGCCAGCAGCCAAGTCGAAGATTCTAGCACAGATACGCAGTATTTT.

This chain uses TRBV28 with TRBJ1-2, with 8 bases lining up with TRBD1. The germline gives CDR1 MDHEN, CDR2 SYDVKM. The CDR3 runs to 15 residues. V gave up 2 bases and J gave up 7 bases; unmatched junction bases: 9. CDR3 sequence reads: CASSLGGQGRGGYTF. CDR3 coding DNA: TGTGCCAGCAGTTTAGGCGGACAGGGTAGGGGTGGCTACACCTTC.

This chain connects TRBV18 to TRBJ2-2; D perhaps matches TRBD1 (6 bases). Germline-derived CDR1 and CDR2 are KGHSH and LQKENI. V lost 3 bases and J 6 bases, leaving 11 bases between the germline ends. The CDR3 has 14 residues. CDR3 in amino acids: CASSPPGVPGELFF. The CDR3 region has the DNA TGTGCCAGCTCACCCCCAGGGGTTCCCGGGGAGCTGTTTTTT.

This clonotype was counted at least ten times. The genes are TRBV27 and TRBJ2-3; 8 bases map to TRBD2. This CDR3 has 16 residues. Trimming at V came to 2 bases and at J to 1 base, leaving 5 bases not matched to a gene. In germline, CDR1 is MNHEY, CDR2 SMNVEV (reference sequence). The CDR3 loop reads CASSLGPGLGTDTQYF. For the CDR3, the DNA is TGTGCCAGCAGTTTAGGACCGGGACTAGGCACAGATACGCAGTATTTT.